Shown below are 5 T cell receptor beta chains from a single sample sequenced in a study of regulatory T cells in long-lasting Graves disease. Time point given: newly diagnosed GD, antithyroid drugs for less than 3 months. Construction of the TCR library relied on RNA isolated from PBMCs. Arm-PCR with iRepertoire HTBI primers amplified the CDR3 regions for these TCR beta libraries. TCRdb reanalysed the multiplex PCR reads using MiXCR and keeps one entry per CDR3 protein. The data hold 350,000 to 500,000 distinct CDR3 sequences, with 14% observed a single time. These data are also associated with another study on T cells in Graves' hyperthyroidism and ophthalmopathy.

Sequencing used peripheral blood mononuclear cells (PBMCs), obtained at new diagnosis, from a patient treated with antithyroid drugs. These receptors all come from a woman in her 50s with Graves disease.

This clonotype was recorded many times. The chain has TRBV7-2 and TRBJ1-1; TRBD1 agrees at 8 bases. Germline lookup yields CDR1 SGHTA and CDR2 FQGNSA. This CDR3 has 13 residues. With V trimmed by 5 bases and J by 7 bases, 6 bases remained unmatched. CDR3 protein: CASSRDRRLEAFF. The DNA for the CDR3 is TGTGCCAGCAGCAGGGACAGGAGACTTGAAGCTTTCTTT.

This clonotype occurred a few times. This chain connects TRBV4-1 to TRBJ1-3; D uncertain. The CDR3 is 17 residues long. CDR1 is MGHRA and CDR2 is YSYEKL in the germline V gene. Trimming stripped 0 bases from V and 2 bases from J, with 14 bases between. The CDR3 region is CASSQDRPSEAGNTIYF. CDR3 coding DNA: TGCGCCAGCAGCCAAGATCGTCCCTCCGAGGCTGGAAACACCATATATTTT.

The V and J genes are TRBV27 and TRBJ2-7; 13 nucleotides align to TRBD2. The CDR3 has 16 residues. V shed 4 bases and J 0 bases; nucleotides not matched to a gene: 3. Looked up from germline, CDR1 is MNHEY and CDR2 is SMNVEV (reference sequence). CDR3 in amino acids: CASSSTSGRVSYEQYF. The CDR3 coding sequence is TGTGCCAGCAGTTCCACTAGCGGGAGGGTCTCCTACGAGCAGTACTTC.

In its sample, this clonotype was seen many times. V is TRBV27 and J is TRBJ2-2; D gene uncertain. V lost 7 bases and J 1 base, leaving 7 bases between the germline ends. This CDR3 has 13 residues. Germline V CDR1 and CDR2: MNHEY, SMNVEV (reference sequence). The CDR3 reads CASNLENTGELFF. The DNA for the CDR3 is TGTGCCAGCAACTTGGAGAACACCGGGGAGCTGTTTTTT.

In its sample, this clonotype was seen many times. This chain joins TRBV2 and TRBJ2-1; TRBD1 matches 7 bases. The CDR3 runs to 14 residues. V trimming: 6 bases; J trimming: 8 bases; junction bases outside the gene matches: 10. CDR1 is SNHLY, CDR2 FYNNEI, per germline. The CDR3 is CASSSRGTWDEQFF. The CDR3, as DNA: TGTGCCAGCAGCTCCAGGGGGACCTGGGATGAGCAGTTCTTC.